This TCR beta chain derives from a study of T cell changes during pregnancy in multiple sclerosis. Sequencing used immunoSEQ multiplex PCR; TCRdb keeps in-frame clones, though not all of them. The table includes some 41,000 clones, about 89% detected once. The CDR3 runs 17 residues. The ends lost 5 bases at V and 4 bases at J; junction bases unmatched: 12. Per the germline V gene, CDR1 is LNHDA and CDR2 is SQIVND (reference sequence). This clone has only a few counts. The sample here was CD4+ T cells from peripheral blood mononuclear cells, taken in the first trimester of pregnancy. The TCR sequence derives from a female donor with multiple sclerosis, enrolled in a pregnancy study. The chain uses TRBV19 and TRBJ1-5, with TRBD1 matching over 9 bases. Here the CDR3 DNA reads TGTGCCAGTAGTGTCGAACAGGGGGCGAGGGGGAATCAGCCCCAGCATTTT. This translates into CASSVEQGARGNQPQHF.